This T cell receptor (beta chain) was sequenced in a study of T-cell reconstitution after alpha-beta-depleted transplantation in children. Unique molecular identifiers were built into the TCRbeta library. TCRdb reanalysed the PCR reads using MiXCR and keeps one entry per CDR3 protein. The sample has 90,000 to 150,000 distinct CDR3 sequences; under 25% are singletons. Study observations and caveats: T-cell numbers and diversity one year post-transplant derived largely from freshly generated T cells. About two months after transplant, alpha-beta T cells reportedly came from several hundred expanded graft clones.

The CDR3 is made up of 13 amino acids. The V gene's germline CDR1 is KGHSY and CDR2 FQNENV. The V end lost 6 bases, the J end lost 3 bases, and 9 bases lay between the germline ends. This clonotype was seen a few times. Its antigen is unknown. This receptor was obtained from a male patient aged 2-15 years who had a stem cell transplant for chronic granulomatous disease, so the T cells may come from the graft donor. The sequencing used PBMCs, mostly from graft donor cells, collected 180 days after TCRalphabeta/CD19-depleted stem cell transplant. The rearrangement joins TRBV16 to TRBJ2-1; tentatively, D is TRBD1 (6 bases). The CDR3 nucleotides read TGTGCCAGCAGAGCGGACAGCTACAATGAGCAGTTCTTC. This sequence encodes CASRADSYNEQFF.